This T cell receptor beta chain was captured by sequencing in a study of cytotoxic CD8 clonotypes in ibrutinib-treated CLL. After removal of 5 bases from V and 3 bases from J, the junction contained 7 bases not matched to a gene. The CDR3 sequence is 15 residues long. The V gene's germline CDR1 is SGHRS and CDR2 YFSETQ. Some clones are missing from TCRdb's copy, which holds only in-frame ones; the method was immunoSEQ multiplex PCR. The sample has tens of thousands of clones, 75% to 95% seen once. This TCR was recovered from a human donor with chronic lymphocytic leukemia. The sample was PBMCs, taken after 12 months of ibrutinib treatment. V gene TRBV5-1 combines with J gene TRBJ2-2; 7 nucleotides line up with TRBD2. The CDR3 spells CASRGASGDTGELFF. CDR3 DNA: TGCGCCAGCAGAGGGGCTAGCGGAGACACCGGGGAGCTGTTTTTT. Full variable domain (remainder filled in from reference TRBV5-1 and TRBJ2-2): KAGVTQTPRYLIKTRGQQVTLSCSPISGHRSVSWYQQTPGQGLQFLFEYFSETQRNKGNFPGRFSGRQFSNSRSEMNVSTLELGDSALYLCASRGASGDTGELFFGEGSRLTVL.